Listed below are T cell receptor beta chains from one sample, sequenced in a study of CD8 T cells in Susac syndrome. Each CDR3 protein is one row after TCRdb ran MiXCR on the immunoSEQ multiplex PCR reads. The table lists 150,000 to 200,000 distinct CDR3 sequences, 92% of them singletons. What was sequenced was CD4+ T cells from PBMCs. These receptors were collected from a human donor in good health. CDR3s include the opening cysteine and the closing phenylalanine or tryptophan. The order of the fields is J gene, D gene, V gene, CDR3 protein. The D gene is left open where the match is weak.

J gene: TRBJ1-1
D gene: -
V gene: TRBV5-6
CDR3 protein: CASSVGGGGVSLNTEAFF

J gene: TRBJ2-2
D gene: -
V gene: TRBV20-1
CDR3 protein: CSARDQRDTGELFF

J gene: TRBJ2-1
D gene: -
V gene: TRBV7-2
CDR3 protein: CASSLARTENEQFF

J gene: TRBJ2-3
D gene: TRBD1
V gene: TRBV7-9
CDR3 protein: CASSGYLGTGNTQYF

J gene: TRBJ2-7
D gene: -
V gene: TRBV20-1
CDR3 protein: CSALRSGVLEYEQYF

J gene: TRBJ2-5
D gene: TRBD2
V gene: TRBV5-1
CDR3 protein: CASSLWLAVQETQYF

J gene: TRBJ2-3
D gene: -
V gene: TRBV7-8
CDR3 protein: CASSFAPGWDDTQYF

J gene: TRBJ1-2
D gene: -
V gene: TRBV7-8
CDR3 protein: CASSLASNNYGYTF

J gene: TRBJ1-6
D gene: -
V gene: TRBV7-8
CDR3 protein: CASRLGQYNSPLHF

J gene: TRBJ2-5
D gene: -
V gene: TRBV19
CDR3 protein: CASSIAGVEETQYF

J gene: TRBJ1-2
D gene: TRBD1
V gene: TRBV18
CDR3 protein: CASSPSRGQRGYTF

J gene: TRBJ2-7
D gene: -
V gene: TRBV5-1
CDR3 protein: CASSLRTGNFREQYF

J gene: TRBJ2-1
D gene: TRBD1
V gene: TRBV28
CDR3 protein: CASTGEYNEQFF

J gene: TRBJ2-1
D gene: -
V gene: TRBV29-1
CDR3 protein: CSVKWDFLNEQFF

J gene: TRBJ2-2
D gene: -
V gene: TRBV7-2
CDR3 protein: CASTLYTTGELFF

J gene: TRBJ2-5
D gene: -
V gene: TRBV7-9
CDR3 protein: CASSLRDLIQETQYF

J gene: TRBJ2-3
D gene: -
V gene: TRBV5-1
CDR3 protein: CASSPPEAGVTDTQYF

J gene: TRBJ2-7
D gene: -
V gene: TRBV18
CDR3 protein: CASSQVGLIYEQYF

J gene: TRBJ2-2
D gene: -
V gene: TRBV6-1
CDR3 protein: CASSPRDSGSTGELFF

J gene: TRBJ2-7
D gene: TRBD2
V gene: TRBV19
CDR3 protein: CASSRTSASYEQYF

J gene: TRBJ2-7
D gene: -
V gene: TRBV2
CDR3 protein: CASRKRTGFYYEQYF

J gene: TRBJ2-7
D gene: -
V gene: TRBV28
CDR3 protein: CASQGNSYEQYF

J gene: TRBJ2-1
D gene: -
V gene: TRBV5-1
CDR3 protein: CASSRGGNDNEQFF

J gene: TRBJ2-7
D gene: -
V gene: TRBV19
CDR3 protein: CASSSSGTSYEQYF

J gene: TRBJ2-1
D gene: TRBD2
V gene: TRBV27
CDR3 protein: CASSSDPGLAPYNEQFF

J gene: TRBJ2-2
D gene: -
V gene: TRBV5-1
CDR3 protein: CASSLGVGLNTGELFF

J gene: TRBJ2-3
D gene: TRBD1
V gene: TRBV2
CDR3 protein: CASSEQGASTDTQYF

J gene: TRBJ2-6
D gene: -
V gene: TRBV30
CDR3 protein: CAWRRRTGANVLTF

J gene: TRBJ1-2
D gene: TRBD1
V gene: TRBV15
CDR3 protein: CATSRGQVGYTF

J gene: TRBJ1-5
D gene: TRBD1
V gene: TRBV3-1
CDR3 protein: CASSQAQGPQPQHF

J gene: TRBJ2-7
D gene: TRBD1
V gene: TRBV5-1
CDR3 protein: CASSLGDRDHEQYF

J gene: TRBJ2-1
D gene: -
V gene: TRBV2
CDR3 protein: CASKKGEYNEQFF

J gene: TRBJ1-5
D gene: -
V gene: TRBV3-1
CDR3 protein: CASSQDYLQPQHF

J gene: TRBJ2-3
D gene: TRBD2
V gene: TRBV5-8
CDR3 protein: CASSPPFRKRGEGDTQYF

J gene: TRBJ2-7
D gene: -
V gene: TRBV5-1
CDR3 protein: CASSPLGTYEQYF

J gene: TRBJ2-1
D gene: TRBD1
V gene: TRBV9
CDR3 protein: CASSGGQGASYNEQFF

J gene: TRBJ2-2
D gene: -
V gene: TRBV21-1
CDR3 protein: CASSKVPGSTGELFF

J gene: TRBJ2-7
D gene: -
V gene: TRBV7-2
CDR3 protein: CASSPTLTGRYEQYF

J gene: TRBJ1-2
D gene: -
V gene: TRBV20-1
CDR3 protein: CSASATWSNYGYTF

J gene: TRBJ2-1
D gene: TRBD2
V gene: TRBV9
CDR3 protein: CASSSGGTSGISEQFF

J gene: TRBJ2-2
D gene: -
V gene: TRBV29-1
CDR3 protein: CSVRGGGGTGELFF

J gene: TRBJ1-1
D gene: TRBD1
V gene: TRBV12-3/TRBV12-4
CDR3 protein: CASSRTGGTEAFF